This T cell receptor beta chain was identified during a study of T cells in Graves' hyperthyroidism and ophthalmopathy. General study results and limits: Ophthalmopathy was separated from stable hyperthyroidism by a 13 V-J model.

The CDR3 regions of TCR beta were amplified from RNA transcripts. The TCR CDR3 first-round RT-PCR relied on the HTBI primer set. TCRdb reanalysed the multiplex PCR reads using MiXCR and keeps one entry per CDR3 protein. The table includes hundreds of thousands of distinct CDR3 sequences, around 19% detected once. V shed 3 bases and J shed 7 bases, with 17 bases lying between them. This CDR3 comprises 15 residues. Per the germline V gene, CDR1 is SGHKS and CDR2 is YYEKEE (reference sequence). Comment on this clonotype: What it recognizes is unknown.

The chain is built from TRBV5-5 and TRBJ1-5, with D possibly being TRBD1 (6 bases). This clonotype originated in a woman in her fifties or sixties with Graves' hyperthyroidism that later progressed to Graves' ophthalmopathy. Sequencing was done on a sample of blood. The CDR3 DNA sequence: TGTGCCAGCAGCTCCACAGGGCCCCTTGGACAGCCCCAGCATTTT. Translating it yields CASSSTGPLGQPQHF.